The rows below give T cell receptor beta chains drawn from one sample of a study of blood T cell repertoires in COVID-19. Here immunoSEQ multiplex PCR was the method, and the copy in TCRdb shows in-frame clones only, minus some. The sample records around 360,000 clones, around 87% being singletons. Sequenced sample: peripheral blood. The receptors were gathered from a woman in her 30s with COVID-19, enrolled during active disease. Both conserved end residues are part of each CDR3.

J: TRBJ1-5
V: TRBV6-1
CDR3: CASSEVRDSNQPQHF

J: TRBJ1-6
V: TRBV10-3
CDR3: CAISESQPGSPLHF

J: TRBJ1-2
V: TRBV9
CDR3: CASSVDSVGGSGYTF

J: TRBJ1-1
V: TRBV5-1
CDR3: CASSPRGTGGLNTEAFF

J: TRBJ2-5
V: TRBV2
CDR3: CASSREFQETQYF

J: TRBJ2-1
V: TRBV12-3/TRBV12-4
CDR3: CASSLGGRHGQFF

J: TRBJ2-5
V: TRBV5-4
CDR3: CASRSSPQETQYF

J: TRBJ1-2
V: TRBV4-3
CDR3: CASSQEGGDVGYTF

J: TRBJ1-4
V: TRBV30
CDR3: CAWSGDSSNEKLFF

J: TRBJ1-4
V: TRBV23-1
CDR3: CASMREKLFF

J: TRBJ1-1
V: TRBV5-6
CDR3: CASQGGATEAFF

J: TRBJ2-7
V: TRBV7-2
CDR3: CASSLRASGQGASYEQYF

J: TRBJ2-7
V: TRBV2
CDR3: CASSEYGTGYEQYF

J: TRBJ1-4
V: TRBV14
CDR3: CASKARWNEKLFF

J: TRBJ2-1
V: TRBV5-4
CDR3: CASSFTSGDYNEQFF